This paragraph covers one TCR beta chain sequence. Its target antigen remains unknown. Base qualities are missing; no much larger clone stands one base away. The sample's time point label is to be understood as: week 47, end of study. Each vaccine dose was 300 ug of a 20-mer mutant IDH1 peptide in Montanide, given subcutaneously with topical imiquimod. Across visits V03 through V10, patients got a total of eight vaccinations, given in weeks 1, 3, 5, 7, 11, 15, 19 and 23. All donors had newly diagnosed IDH1-mutant astrocytomas of WHO grade 3 or 4 that showed loss of nuclear ATRX. The samples were drawn from NOA16, a multicentre, single-arm, open-label phase I trial in Germany that tested a mutant IDH1 peptide vaccine in humans for the first time. Genomic DNA for TCRB sequencing was extracted from EDTA blood using the DNeasy Blood and Tissue Kit. Libraries came from the immunoSEQ multiplex PCR assay. Rearranged TCR beta chain sequences were amplified using the hsTCRB Kit according to the manufacturer's protocol. An Illumina MiSeq was used to sequence the TCRB libraries. The study's own analysis went as follows. Demultiplexing, trimming and gene mapping were performed with the kit vendor's proprietary platform. What TCRdb holds here is the immuneACCESS table cut down to in-frame rearrangements. Part of the clones is not present; checked against another copy, under half of the missing clones reflect an unresolved V gene, and the others are unexplained. The DNA was the basis for D and trimming; V, J and clone size are from that table. This sample gives 45,000 to 55,000 clones in total; around 85% of them show up just once. Approximately 4.3% of the sample is held by the ten biggest clonotypes.

This entry belongs to a study of a mutant IDH1 vaccine in newly diagnosed glioma (dated by TCRdb to the early 2020s). With regard to the full study: In the chemotherapy-containing groups, vaccination started alongside temozolomide cycles, whereas in patients who had radiotherapy alone it started 4-6 weeks after radiotherapy. Longitudinal TCRB deep sequencing was performed for roughly 27 treated patients wherever samples were available for exploratory analyses. Prior to enrollment, patients had been given standard therapy consisting of radiotherapy alone, temozolomide alone, or radiochemotherapy with temozolomide, with the combination given to most patients. The week-35 safety follow-up took place at visit V12, and the week-47 end of study took place at visit V13. Peripheral blood was collected at six visits: V03 (baseline), V05, V07, V10, V12 and V13. Of the roughly 31 treated patients, about 62% were male and about 40% were female, and the mean age was about 40 years.

Paper-wide results and their limitations: Vaccine-induced immune responses across multiple MHC alleles were detected in approximately 94% of patients. Availability determined which PBMC samples were chosen for TCRB deep sequencing. It was noted by the authors that analyses of patient blood samples could not be reproduced owing to sample limitations. Pseudoprogression seemed to be unrelated to changes in the top peripheral T cell clonotypes found by TCRB sequencing.

This receptor was taken from a woman in her twenties or thirties with glioma. Some clones in this sample may be carry-over from other donors' samples. The sequenced sample was PBMCs, obtained from a glioma patient whose treatment included an IDH1 peptide vaccine.

The CDR3 has the sequence CASSVRGSGAGANTEAFF. DNA sequence: TGTGCCAGCAGCGTACGCGGATCGGGGGCAGGGGCGAACACTGAAGCTTTCTTT. The rearranged chain carries TRBV9 and TRBJ1-1; a tentative D call is TRBD1 (6 bases match). The germline V gene yields SGDLS for CDR1 and YYNGEE for CDR2. V loses 1 base, J loses 1 base, and the germline ends lie 20 bases apart. Inclusive of the bounding cysteine and phenylalanine, the CDR3 is 18 residues long. The sequence is cut down to CDR3 DNA, 54 bases in frame from base 1.